This is a list of T cell receptor beta chains from one sample in a study of human T cells and chemical hapten exposure. TCRdb used MiXCR to reprocess the RACE reads, holding one entry per CDR3 protein. The sample has 120,000 or so distinct CDR3 sequences, roughly 10% seen once; the top ten hold 2.4%. The sample was whole blood, taken in connection with sensitization to the hapten diphenylcyclopropenone (DPC). Receptor source: a woman between 45 and 65 years old with alopecia areata. Some clones in this sample may be carry-over from other donors' samples. Both conserved end residues are part of each CDR3. Fields, in order: clone size, D gene, V gene, J gene, CDR3 protein, CDR3 DNA. A D gene is named only where the DNA matches it firmly. Expanded clones are given a class, and other clones once, few, many or no size at all.

clone_size: few; d_call: .; v_call: TRBV28; j_call: TRBJ2-5; cdr3_aa: CASAGTKRTQYF; cdr3_nt: TGTGCCAGCGCAGGGACAAAGAGAACCCAGTACTTC
clone_size: .; d_call: .; v_call: TRBV27; j_call: TRBJ1-1; cdr3_aa: CANLFRNTEAFF; cdr3_nt: TGTGCCAACCTCTTCAGGAACACTGAAGCTTTCTTT
clone_size: few; d_call: .; v_call: TRBV5-1; j_call: TRBJ2-5; cdr3_aa: CASSFGATQGRRETQYF; cdr3_nt: TGCGCCAGCAGCTTTGGGGCGACGCAGGGTAGGCGAGAGACCCAGTACTTC
clone_size: .; d_call: TRBD1; v_call: TRBV7-8; j_call: TRBJ1-1; cdr3_aa: CASSFQGELEAFF; cdr3_nt: TGTGCCAGCAGCTTCCAGGGGGAGCTTGAAGCTTTCTTT
clone_size: .; d_call: .; v_call: TRBV20-1; j_call: TRBJ2-3; cdr3_aa: CSARGNDWRDQPDTQYF; cdr3_nt: TGCAGTGCTAGAGGAAATGATTGGCGGGACCAGCCAGATACGCAGTATTTT
clone_size: .; d_call: .; v_call: TRBV4-3; j_call: TRBJ1-1; cdr3_aa: CASSQEGLGKAFF; cdr3_nt: TGCGCCAGCAGCCAAGAAGGGTTGGGGAAAGCTTTCTTT
clone_size: .; d_call: .; v_call: TRBV6-2/TRBV6-3; j_call: TRBJ2-1; cdr3_aa: CASSYTPKNEQFF; cdr3_nt: TGTGCCAGCAGTTACACCCCCAAGAATGAGCAGTTCTTC
clone_size: many; d_call: TRBD1; v_call: TRBV11-2; j_call: TRBJ2-5; cdr3_aa: CASSREPGPGGETQYF; cdr3_nt: TGTGCCAGCAGCCGGGAACCGGGCCCAGGGGGAGAGACCCAGTACTTC
clone_size: many; d_call: .; v_call: TRBV6-5; j_call: TRBJ2-5; cdr3_aa: CATEGEETQYF; cdr3_nt: TGTGCCACCGAAGGGGAGGAGACCCAGTACTTC
clone_size: .; d_call: TRBD2; v_call: TRBV3-1; j_call: TRBJ2-7; cdr3_aa: CASSQTSCSYEQYF; cdr3_nt: TGTGCCAGCAGCCAGACTAGCTGCTCCTACGAGCAGTACTTC
clone_size: few; d_call: .; v_call: TRBV7-9; j_call: TRBJ2-3; cdr3_aa: CASSPIPDTQYF; cdr3_nt: TGTGCCAGCAGCCCAATACCCGATACGCAGTATTTT
clone_size: few; d_call: TRBD2; v_call: TRBV6-1; j_call: TRBJ2-7; cdr3_aa: CASSEAPGLAGDGREQYF; cdr3_nt: TGTGCCAGCAGTGAAGCCCCGGGACTAGCGGGGGATGGTCGGGAGCAGTACTTC
clone_size: .; d_call: .; v_call: TRBV25-1; j_call: TRBJ2-1; cdr3_aa: CASSKAGGGNEQFF; cdr3_nt: TGTGCCAGCAGTAAGGCAGGGGGAGGCAATGAGCAGTTCTTC
clone_size: many; d_call: .; v_call: TRBV5-1; j_call: TRBJ1-1; cdr3_aa: CASSTTTVPNTEAFF; cdr3_nt: TGCGCCAGCAGCACCACGACAGTTCCTAACACTGAAGCTTTCTTT
clone_size: few; d_call: .; v_call: TRBV27; j_call: TRBJ1-4; cdr3_aa: CASSLFATNEKLFF; cdr3_nt: TGTGCCAGCAGTTTATTTGCAACTAATGAAAAACTGTTTTTT
clone_size: many; d_call: .; v_call: TRBV20-1; j_call: TRBJ2-1; cdr3_aa: CSAFYSDYNEQFF; cdr3_nt: TGCAGTGCTTTCTACTCCGACTACAATGAGCAGTTCTTC
clone_size: few; d_call: .; v_call: TRBV6-5; j_call: TRBJ2-1; cdr3_aa: CASTRAGMGNEQFF; cdr3_nt: TGTGCCAGCACTCGTGCAGGGATGGGAAATGAGCAGTTCTTC
clone_size: few; d_call: TRBD1; v_call: TRBV12-3/TRBV12-4; j_call: TRBJ1-1; cdr3_aa: CASSSSRTGMRTEAFF; cdr3_nt: TGTGCCAGCAGTTCCTCCAGGACAGGGATGAGAACTGAAGCTTTCTTT
clone_size: many; d_call: TRBD1; v_call: TRBV2; j_call: TRBJ2-7; cdr3_aa: CASSEATGSAGEQYF; cdr3_nt: TGTGCCAGCAGTGAAGCGACAGGGTCTGCCGGCGAGCAGTACTTC
clone_size: many; d_call: TRBD2; v_call: TRBV12-3/TRBV12-4; j_call: TRBJ2-7; cdr3_aa: CASSPSGGGEQYF; cdr3_nt: TGTGCCAGCAGCCCATCCGGCGGGGGCGAGCAGTACTTC
clone_size: .; d_call: .; v_call: TRBV5-1; j_call: TRBJ2-1; cdr3_aa: CASSSNPYNEQFF; cdr3_nt: TGCGCCAGCAGCTCCAACCCTTACAATGAGCAGTTCTTC
clone_size: many; d_call: .; v_call: TRBV20-1; j_call: TRBJ2-7; cdr3_aa: CSAPYEVGEQYF; cdr3_nt: TGCAGTGCCCCCTACGAGGTGGGCGAGCAGTACTTC
clone_size: many; d_call: .; v_call: TRBV5-1; j_call: TRBJ2-5; cdr3_aa: CASSLGQTMQETQYF; cdr3_nt: TGCGCCAGCAGCTTGGGACAGACAATGCAAGAGACCCAGTACTTC